The clone carrying this TCR beta chain occurred a few times. As yet, its antigen is unknown. The CDR3 sequence is 13 residues long. In germline, CDR1 is MGHRA, CDR2 YSYEKL. V lost 3 bases and J 2 bases, leaving 8 bases between the germline ends. These data originate in a study of Ad26.COV2.S vaccination and SARS-CoV-2 variants. For the study at large: The trial was COV1001 and the donor's arm was Ad26.COV2.S.

Points from the study as a whole: The TCR breadth and depth analyses may have understated or missed part of the total T cell responses. Vaccine recipients posted higher spike-specific TCR breadth than their placebo counterparts.

Using immunoSEQ multiplex PCR, the repertoire was profiled, and TCRdb retains in-frame clones only, with some absent. The sample contains more than 300,000 clones, about 87% of which appear only once. As to treatment: some 20 received Ad26.COV2.S at low or high dose, single or two shots; roughly five received placebo; per-sample allocation not given. On day 63 after the first injection, vaccine and placebo recipients gave samples. This TCR was recovered from a person between 18 and 59 years old who received the Ad26.COV2.S COVID-19 vaccine or a placebo. The starting material was peripheral blood, obtained in a trial of Ad26.COV2.S vaccine versus placebo. This chain uses TRBV4-1 with TRBJ2-7, with D unresolved. CDR3 residues: CASSHGTAYEQYF. Here the CDR3 DNA reads TGCGCCAGCAGCCACGGCACTGCCTACGAGCAGTACTTC.